The 18 T cell receptor beta chains below were found in one sample sequenced in a study of T cell responses to AZD1222 COVID-19 vaccine. TCRdb's table, derived via immunoSEQ multiplex PCR, lists solely in-frame clones and lacks some. The sample has around 160,000 clones, 75% to 85% seen once. The sequenced sample was peripheral blood, obtained on day 0 of MenACWY control vaccination. The receptors were gathered from an adult in good health.

V and J are TRBV28 and TRBJ1-1; no firm D call. Germline V CDR1 and CDR2: MDHEN, SYDVKM. This CDR3 region has 13 residues. The V end lost 8 bases, the J end lost 0 bases, and 10 bases lay between the germline ends. CDR3 sequence: CASLVGLNTEAFF. The CDR3 DNA reads as TGTGCCAGCCTCGTCGGCTTGAACACTGAAGCTTTCTTT.

The chain has TRBV29-1 and TRBJ2-1, with D perhaps TRBD2 (5 bases). The CDR3 sequence is 14 residues long. V was clipped by 5 bases and J by 7 bases, with 18 bases between them. CDR1 and CDR2 from the germline V gene are SQVTM and ANQGSEA. The CDR3 region is CSVLGGLYGNEQFF. CDR3 sequence (DNA): TGCAGCGTTTTAGGTGGACTCTACGGGAATGAGCAGTTCTTC.

V usage is TRBV7-3 and J usage is TRBJ1-5; D is uncertain. Trimming removed 0 bases from V and 0 bases from J, with 6 bases in between. Germline CDR1 and CDR2: SGHTA and FQGTGA. There are 15 residues in the CDR3. The CDR3 reads CASSLTPYSNQPQHF. CDR3 DNA: TGTGCCAGCAGCTTAACCCCGTATAGCAATCAGCCCCAGCATTTT.

The V gene is TRBV12-3 or TRBV12-4, the J gene TRBJ2-7; tentative D call: TRBD1 (5 bases). The V end lost 6 bases, the J end lost 0 bases, and 6 bases lay between the germline ends. The CDR3 extends over 12 amino acids. CDR3 nucleotide sequence: TGTGCCAGCAGCAGGGACTCCTACGAGCAGTACTTC. It codes for CASSRDSYEQYF.

The chain is built from TRBV7-2 and TRBJ1-3; weak D call: TRBD1 (6 bases). Trimming removed 6 bases at V and 0 bases at J, with 18 bases between. The CDR3 has 17 residues. CDR1 is SGHTA, CDR2 FQGNSA, per germline. The CDR3 DNA reads TGTGCCAGCAGTAGAACGGGGACATCCGCCTCTGGAAACACCATATATTTT. Amino acids: CASSRTGTSASGNTIYF.

The gene calls are TRBV5-8 and TRBJ1-1, with D possibly matching TRBD1 (5 bases). Trimming removed 3 bases from V and 0 bases from J, with 12 bases in between. The CDR3 is 15 residues long. Germline V CDR1 and CDR2: SGHTS, YDEGEE. The CDR3 coding sequence is TGTGCCAGCAGCTGGGGGTCTGGACTGAACACTGAAGCTTTCTTT. Translating it yields CASSWGSGLNTEAFF.

The chain uses TRBV6-6 and TRBJ2-2; 8 nucleotides match TRBD1. Germline V lookup: CDR1 MNHNY, CDR2 SVGAGI (reference sequence). The CDR3 loop spans 17 amino acids. V dropped 5 bases and J dropped 9; count of bases not matched to a gene: 17. The CDR3 nucleotides read TGTGCCAGCAGTCCAAGGGGGACAGGCTCGTCTGACCGGGAGCTGTTTTTT. Protein: CASSPRGTGSSDRELFF.

This clone came up a few times. DNA for the CDR3: TGTGCCAGCGACCGGGGCCCCTCATACGAGCAGTACGTC. This codes for CASDRGPSYEQYV. The chain links TRBV2 to TRBJ2-7, with D tentatively TRBD1 or TRBD2 (5 bases each). This CDR3 region has 13 residues. V was shortened by 8 bases and J by 4 bases, with 15 bases between the two germline ends. Germline CDR1 SNHLY, CDR2 FYNNEI.

The chain recombines TRBV12-3 or TRBV12-4 with TRBJ1-5, with D perhaps matching TRBD1 (5 bases). V lost 2 bases, J lost 6 bases, and 8 bases lay in between. The CDR3 runs to 13 residues. The CDR3 spells CASSLSGFQPQHF. CDR3 nucleotide sequence: TGTGCCAGCAGTTTATCAGGGTTTCAGCCCCAGCATTTT.

The V and J genes are TRBV13 and TRBJ1-3, with 10 bases fitting TRBD1. Per the germline V gene, CDR1 is PRHDT and CDR2 is FYEKMQ (reference sequence). The ends lost 5 bases at V and 2 bases at J; junction bases unmatched: 6. This CDR3 has 16 residues. CDR3 sequence (DNA): TGTGCCAGCAGCCCAGGGACAGGGGACCCTGGAAACACCATATATTTT. Amino acids: CASSPGTGDPGNTIYF.

This clone was seen only a few times. This chain joins TRBV29-1 and TRBJ1-5; D may be TRBD1 (6 bases). The CDR3 length is 13 residues. Germline assignment: CDR1 SQVTM and CDR2 ANQGSEA. The germline V and J ends were trimmed by 6 bases and 3 bases, with 12 bases remaining between them. The CDR3 DNA sequence: TGCAGCGTAGGACAGAACAACAATCAGCCCCAGCATTTT. This translates into CSVGQNNNQPQHF.

This rearrangement joins TRBV6-5 to TRBJ1-2; no definite D call. The CDR3 is made up of 14 amino acids. The V end lost 6 bases, the J end lost 6 bases, and 17 bases lay between the germline ends. The germline V gene encodes CDR1 MNHEY and CDR2 SVGAGI. The DNA of the CDR3 is TGTGCCAGCAGCCCGTCCCTGAGAGCCAATGGCTACACCTTC. Translated: CASSPSLRANGYTF.

This chain uses TRBV15 with TRBJ1-4; D is unresolved. The V end was cut by 3 bases, the J end by 3 bases, with 8 bases between. Germline values: CDR1 LNHNV, CDR2 YYDKDF (reference sequence). The CDR3 loop spans 14 amino acids. This CDR3 is CATSSSRANEKLFF. The CDR3 DNA sequence: TGTGCCACCAGCAGCAGTAGGGCTAATGAAAAACTGTTTTTT. The complete variable domain, with remaining parts taken from reference TRBV15 and TRBJ1-4, reads DAMVIQNPRYQVTQFGKPVTLSCSQTLNHNVMYWYQQKSSQAPKLLFHYYDKDFNNEADTPDNFQSRRPNTSFCFLDIRSPGLGDTAMYLCATSSSRANEKLFFGSGTQLSVL.

The chain joins TRBV19 to TRBJ1-4; weak D call: TRBD1 (5 bases). From germline, CDR1 is LNHDA and CDR2 SQIVND (reference sequence). The V end lost 2 bases, the J end lost 0 bases, and 19 bases lay between the germline ends. The CDR3 length is 19 residues. CDR3 sequence: CASSIRQGRGEPTNEKLFF. The CDR3 DNA reads as TGTGCCAGTAGTATAAGGCAAGGACGAGGGGAACCAACTAATGAAAAACTGTTTTTT.

The chain links TRBV2 to TRBJ1-1, with 7 nucleotides matching TRBD1. The J segment lost 4 bases and the V segment lost 10 bases, leaving 6 bases of the junction unmatched. The CDR3 spans 12 residues. Germline-derived CDR1 and CDR2 are SNHLY and FYNNEI. CDR3: CATDRAGTEAFF. The CDR3 nucleotides are TGTGCCACCGACAGGGCTGGCACTGAAGCTTTCTTT.

The chain combines TRBV7-3 with TRBJ1-1; 9 positions match TRBD1. V lost 5 bases to trimming and J lost 2 bases; unmatched junction nucleotides: 6. This CDR3 spans 15 amino acids. CDR1 is SGHTA, CDR2 FQGTGA, per germline. CDR3 sequence reads: CASSDPGQGNTEAFF. As DNA, the CDR3 is TGTGCCAGCAGCGACCCGGGACAGGGTAACACTGAAGCTTTCTTT.

CDR3 sequence (DNA): TGTGCCAGCAGCCCCGGGGGAAATTCACCCCTCCACTTT. Protein sequence: CASSPGGNSPLHF. The chain joins TRBV12-3 or TRBV12-4 to TRBJ1-6; D might be TRBD1 (5 bases). The CDR3 is 13 residues long. V was cut by 6 bases and J by 7 bases, with 10 bases left in between.

The V and J genes are TRBV2 and TRBJ1-5; D gene unclear. Trimming stripped 3 bases from V and 10 bases from J, with 22 bases between. The CDR3 is 16 residues long. Germline V gives CDR1 SNHLY, CDR2 FYNNEI. CDR3 coding DNA: TGTGCCAGCAGTGAGCCCGCGAAAGGGAGGGAAAAACCCCAGCATTTT. Translating it yields CASSEPAKGREKPQHF.